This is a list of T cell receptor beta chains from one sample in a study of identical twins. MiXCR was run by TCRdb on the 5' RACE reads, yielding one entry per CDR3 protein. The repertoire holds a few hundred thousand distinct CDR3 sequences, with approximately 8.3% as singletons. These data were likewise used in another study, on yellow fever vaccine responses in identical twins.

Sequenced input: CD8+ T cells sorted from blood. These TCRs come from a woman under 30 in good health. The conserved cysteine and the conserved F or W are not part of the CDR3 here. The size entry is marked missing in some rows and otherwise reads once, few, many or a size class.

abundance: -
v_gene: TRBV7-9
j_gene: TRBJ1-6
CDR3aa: AGSSYNSPLH

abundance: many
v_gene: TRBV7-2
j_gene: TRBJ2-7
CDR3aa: ASSAGFSLYEQY

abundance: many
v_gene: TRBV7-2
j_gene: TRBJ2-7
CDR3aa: ASSFRDISYEQY

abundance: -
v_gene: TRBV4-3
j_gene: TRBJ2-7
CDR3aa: ASSQSTGDPSYEQY

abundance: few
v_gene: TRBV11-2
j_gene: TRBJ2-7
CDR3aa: ASSSEAPYEQY

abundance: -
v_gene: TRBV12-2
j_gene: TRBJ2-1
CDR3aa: ASRLIFAGAPNEQF

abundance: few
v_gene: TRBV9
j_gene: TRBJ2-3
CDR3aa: ASSVEGSGGHSTDTQY

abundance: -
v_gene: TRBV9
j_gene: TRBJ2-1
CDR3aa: ASSVEGLGTSGPRNEQF

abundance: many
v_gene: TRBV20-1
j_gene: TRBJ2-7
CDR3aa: SARDLASGPYEQY

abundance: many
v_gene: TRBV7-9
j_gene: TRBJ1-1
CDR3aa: ASSATGAAF

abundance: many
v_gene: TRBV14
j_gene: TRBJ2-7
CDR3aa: ASSQTGYTYEQY

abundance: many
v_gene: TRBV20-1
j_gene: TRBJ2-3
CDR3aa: SARDDHGGDTQY

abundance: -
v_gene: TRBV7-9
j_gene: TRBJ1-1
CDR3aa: ASSPLRTGDSTEAF

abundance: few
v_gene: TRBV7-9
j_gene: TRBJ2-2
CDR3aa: ASSLPGTARNTGELF

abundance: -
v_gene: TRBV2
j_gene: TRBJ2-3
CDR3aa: ASSGEDTQY

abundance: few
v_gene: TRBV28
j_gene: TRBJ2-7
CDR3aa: ASSSGQTSYEQY

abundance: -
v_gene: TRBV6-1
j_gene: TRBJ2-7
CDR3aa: ASTAVSGPQRVFEQY

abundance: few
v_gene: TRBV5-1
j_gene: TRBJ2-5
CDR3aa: ASSLFSNEETQY

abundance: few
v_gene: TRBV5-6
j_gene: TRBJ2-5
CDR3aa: ASSLLTSGREETQY

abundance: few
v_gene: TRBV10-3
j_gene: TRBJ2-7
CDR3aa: AISYGQTGLNEQY

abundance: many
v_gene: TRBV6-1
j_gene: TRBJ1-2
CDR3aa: ASSAGRSTPAANYGYT

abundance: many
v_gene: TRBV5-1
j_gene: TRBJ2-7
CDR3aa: ASSLGRQEANREQY

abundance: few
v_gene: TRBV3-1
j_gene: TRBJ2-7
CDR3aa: ASSPYGAAYSYEQY

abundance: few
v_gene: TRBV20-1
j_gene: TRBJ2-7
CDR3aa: SALDRDRTYEQY

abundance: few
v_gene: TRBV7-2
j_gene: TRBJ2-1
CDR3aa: ASSTNQLAGGGEQF

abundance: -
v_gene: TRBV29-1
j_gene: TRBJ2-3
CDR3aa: SVRTASTDTQY

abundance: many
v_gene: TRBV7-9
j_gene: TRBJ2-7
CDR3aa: ASSPSSDSSYEQY

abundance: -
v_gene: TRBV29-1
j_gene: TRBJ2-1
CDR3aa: SVDGVSGGAGNEQF

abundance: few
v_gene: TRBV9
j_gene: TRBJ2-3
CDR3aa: ASSADRGSTDTQY

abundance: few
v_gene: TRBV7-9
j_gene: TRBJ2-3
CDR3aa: ASSLQRGGTDTQY

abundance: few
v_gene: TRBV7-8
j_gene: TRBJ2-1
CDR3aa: ASRTIAERYNEQF

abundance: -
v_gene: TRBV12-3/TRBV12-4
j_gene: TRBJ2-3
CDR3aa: AISFPPRGAQRLDTQY

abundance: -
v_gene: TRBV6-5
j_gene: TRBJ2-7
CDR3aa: ASSFGQAYIYEQY

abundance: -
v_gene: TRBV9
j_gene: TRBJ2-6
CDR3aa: ASSVVPASGANVLT

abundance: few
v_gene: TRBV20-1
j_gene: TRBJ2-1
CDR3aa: SARDMPLRGLAGGYEQF

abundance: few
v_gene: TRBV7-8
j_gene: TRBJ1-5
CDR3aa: ASSNGQGNQPQH

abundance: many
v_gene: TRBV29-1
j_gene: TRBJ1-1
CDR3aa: SALAGVTEAF

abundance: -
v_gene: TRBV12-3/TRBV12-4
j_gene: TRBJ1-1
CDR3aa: ATRGDTEAF

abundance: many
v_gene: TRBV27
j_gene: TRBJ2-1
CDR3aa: ASSLARSYNEQF

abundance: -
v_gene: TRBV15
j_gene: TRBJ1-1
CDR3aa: ATSSVFMNTEAF

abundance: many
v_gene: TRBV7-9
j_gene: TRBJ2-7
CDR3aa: ASSSPTRGSSYEQY

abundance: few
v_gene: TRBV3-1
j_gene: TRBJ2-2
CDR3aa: ASSQGGQGWTGELF

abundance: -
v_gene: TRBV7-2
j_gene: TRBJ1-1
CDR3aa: ASSPLGTGTEAF

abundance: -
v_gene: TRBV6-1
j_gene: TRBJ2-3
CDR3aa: ASSPSSGSTDTQY